These 30 T cell receptor beta chains share one sample of origin, sequenced in a study of blood T cell repertoires in COVID-19 (TCRdb year 2020). The library was made by the immunoSEQ multiplex PCR assay. TCRdb provides this immuneACCESS table in a form limited to in-frame rearrangements. Some clones are lacking; in checked studies, under half of them reflect an unresolved V gene, and why the rest are absent is not known. The sample yields 200,000 to 250,000 clones; about 86% were counted once. The ten largest account for around 1.5% of the sample. The sequenced sample consisted of peripheral blood. The receptor set was obtained from a man younger than 30 with active or convalescent COVID-19.

The V call is TRBV4-3, the J call TRBJ2-5; 7 nucleotides align to TRBD2. Germline trimming cut 0 bases from V and 5 bases from J; bases unmatched to any gene: 6. Germline V gene sequence: CDR1 LGHNA, CDR2 YSLEER. This CDR3 spans 15 amino acids. CDR3 DNA sequence: TGCGCCAGCAGCCAAGAGGGGGGGAGGCAGGAGACCCAGTACTTC. Translating gives CASSQEGGRQETQYF.

This clone was seen a handful of times. The chain has TRBV29-1 and TRBJ2-2; D perhaps matches TRBD2 (5 bases). The V and J ends lost 3 bases and 3 bases respectively, with 11 bases between them. The germline V gene has CDR1 SQVTM and CDR2 ANQGSEA. This CDR3 has 14 residues. In DNA, the CDR3 is TGCAGCGTTGATTCGAGGACTGACACCGGGGAGCTGTTTTTT. This encodes CSVDSRTDTGELFF.

The V and J genes are TRBV30 and TRBJ2-2, with D unclear. V lost 0 bases to trimming and J lost 8 bases, with 10 bases between them. This CDR3 is 13 amino acids long. In germline, CDR1 is GTSNPN, CDR2 SVGIG (reference sequence). The CDR3 sequence is CAWSVRAAGELFF. The CDR3, as DNA: TGTGCCTGGAGTGTAAGAGCCGCGGGGGAGCTGTTTTTT.

Comments on this clone: This same CDR3 is encoded by further DNA sequences in the sample. The chain uses TRBV9 and TRBJ1-1; D uncertain. With 0 bases removed from V and 5 bases from J, the gap between germline ends came to 5 bases. Germline CDR1 reads SGDLS; CDR2 reads YYNGEE. This CDR3 has 12 amino acids. CDR3 DNA: TGTGCCAGCAGCGTAGCGGGGACTGAAGCTTTCTTT. This gives the protein CASSVAGTEAFF. The full variable domain, rest sourced from reference TRBV9 and TRBJ1-1, is DSGVTQTPKHLITATGQRVTLRCSPRSGDLSVYWYQQSLDQGLQFLIQYYNGEERAKGNILERFSAQQFPDLHSELNLSSLELGDSALYFCASSVAGTEAFFGQGTRLTVV.

The chain employs TRBV19 and TRBJ1-2, with D maybe TRBD1 (5 bases). Per the germline V gene, CDR1 is LNHDA and CDR2 is SQIVND (reference sequence). This CDR3 comprises 16 residues. The V end was cut by 5 bases, the J end by 4 bases, with 20 bases between. The chain's CDR3 is CASSFAPSRVLYGYTF. In DNA form, the CDR3 reads TGTGCCAGTAGTTTCGCCCCCAGCAGGGTCCTCTATGGCTACACCTTC.

This sequence joins TRBV5-6 and TRBJ2-7; 9 positions agree with TRBD2. V dropped 1 base and J dropped 3; count of bases not matched to a gene: 5. There are 15 residues in the CDR3. Germline CDR1 and CDR2: SGHDT and YYEEEE. The CDR3 DNA sequence: TGTGCCAGCAGCTTGTCTAGCGGGGTGGGCTACGAGCAGTACTTC. Amino acid sequence: CASSLSSGVGYEQYF.

This chain links TRBV28 with TRBJ1-6, with 9 bases matching TRBD1. The CDR3 is 16 residues long. CDR1 and CDR2 from the germline V gene are MDHEN and SYDVKM. V gave up 3 bases and J gave up 7 bases; unmatched junction bases: 7. The CDR3 reads CASSFPGTGLNSPLHF. CDR3 nucleotide sequence: TGTGCCAGCAGTTTTCCCGGGACAGGGTTGAATTCACCCCTCCACTTT.

The chain couples TRBV11-2 to TRBJ2-3; TRBD2 agrees at 7 bases. Losses at the gene ends were 0 bases for V and 6 bases for J; bases not matched to a gene: 6. CDR3 size: 15 residues. Germline CDR1 reads SGHAT; CDR2 reads FQNNGV. CDR3 nucleotides: TGTGCCAGCAGCTTAGAGGTTATGGGGGGGGATACGCAGTATTTT. Its translation is CASSLEVMGGDTQYF.

CDR3 nucleotides: TGTGCCAGCAGTACAGGGGGACGAAGCAATCAGCCCCAGCATTTT. This encodes CASSTGGRSNQPQHF. The chain recombines TRBV6-5 with TRBJ1-5, with TRBD1 matching over 8 bases. The CDR3 covers 15 residues. Germline CDR1 is MNHEY and CDR2 is SVGAGI. Unmatched junction bases numbered 4, after V lost 5 bases and J lost 1 base.

The J gene is TRBJ1-6, the V gene TRBV18, with TRBD1 matching over 7 bases. V was clipped by 6 bases and J by 7 bases; unmatched bases: 9. The CDR3 spans 15 residues. The germline CDR1 and CDR2 sequences are KGHSH and LQKENI. DNA of the CDR3: TGTGCCAGCTCGTCAACCGGGACAGACAATTCACCCCTCCACTTT. Translating it yields CASSSTGTDNSPLHF.

The chain carries TRBV27 and TRBJ1-1; D gene ambiguous. The CDR3 is made up of 14 amino acids. The germline V and J ends were trimmed by 3 bases and 1 base, with 9 bases remaining between them. In germline, CDR1 is MNHEY, CDR2 SMNVEV (reference sequence). The CDR3 region is CASSFGLSNTEAFF. The CDR3 DNA reads as TGTGCCAGCAGTTTCGGACTATCGAACACTGAAGCTTTCTTT.

The chain has TRBV5-4 and TRBJ2-5, with 9 bases fitting TRBD2. This CDR3 contains 17 residues. J gave up 5 bases and V 3 bases, and 14 bases lay outside the gene matches. Germline values: CDR1 SGHNT, CDR2 YYREEE (reference sequence). CDR3 region: CASSSGGVAGVRETQYF. DNA of the CDR3: TGTGCCAGCAGCTCCGGGGGTGTAGCGGGGGTTCGGGAGACCCAGTACTTC.

The rearrangement links TRBV14 to TRBJ2-3; tentatively, D is TRBD1 (5 bases). CDR1 and CDR2 (germline): SGHDN, FVKESK. Trimming removed 4 bases at V and 1 base at J, with 12 bases between. The CDR3 consists of 15 residues. For the CDR3, the DNA is TGTGCCAGCAGCCCCTCCTTAGGGGGCACAGATACGCAGTATTTT. Translating gives CASSPSLGGTDTQYF. The full variable domain, with the rest looked up from reference TRBV14 and TRBJ2-3, is EAGVTQFPSHSVIEKGQTVTLRCDPISGHDNLYWYRRVMGKEIKFLLHFVKESKQDESGMPNNRFLAERTGGTYSTLKVQPAELEDSGVYFCASSPSLGGTDTQYFGPGTRLTVL.

This clone was seen once. The chain carries TRBV19 and TRBJ1-1, with D possibly TRBD1 on 5 matching bases. Trimming took off 8 bases at V and 1 base at J, with 17 bases between the two ends. The CDR3 is 15 residues long. CDR1 and CDR2 from the germline V gene are LNHDA and SQIVND (reference sequence). The CDR3 DNA is TGTGCCAGTGCCCCAGGGATCTCGGCGAACACTGAAGCTTTCTTT. It is translated as CASAPGISANTEAFF.

This chain connects TRBV5-6 to TRBJ2-7; perhaps TRBD2 as D (5 bases). V dropped 0 bases and J dropped 2 bases, with 9 bases sitting between them. CDR3 length: 14 residues. Germline V CDR1 and CDR2: SGHDT, YYEEEE. The chain's CDR3 is CASSLGTSPYEQYF. The CDR3 coding sequence is TGTGCCAGCAGCTTGGGGACTTCCCCCTACGAGCAGTACTTC.

V usage is TRBV27 and J usage is TRBJ1-5, with D perhaps matching TRBD1 (6 bases). The germline gives CDR1 MNHEY, CDR2 SMNVEV (reference sequence). Trimming stripped 5 bases from V and 7 bases from J, with 12 bases between. CDR3 length: 13 residues. The CDR3 is CASSAEQGQPQHF. The CDR3 nucleotides are TGTGCCAGCAGTGCAGAACAGGGCCAGCCCCAGCATTTT.

The rearrangement links TRBV28 to TRBJ1-1; no firm D call. CDR1 is MDHEN and CDR2 is SYDVKM in the germline V gene. Trimming removed 2 bases at V and 4 bases at J, with 8 bases between. The length of the CDR3 is 13 residues. The CDR3 here is CASSLNRVTEAFF. As DNA, the CDR3 is TGTGCCAGCAGTTTAAATCGGGTCACTGAAGCTTTCTTT. Supplemented by reference TRBV28 and TRBJ1-1, the full variable domain reads DVKVTQSSRYLVKRTGEKVFLECVQDMDHENMFWYRQDPGLGLRLIYFSYDVKMKEKGDIPEGYSVSREKKERFSLILESASTNQTSMYLCASSLNRVTEAFFGQGTRLTVV.

The J gene is TRBJ2-7, the V gene TRBV7-9, with TRBD2 matching 7 bases. With V trimmed by 0 bases and J by 5 bases, 1 base remained unmatched. Germline V gene data show CDR1 as SEHNR and CDR2 as FQNEAQ (reference sequence). The CDR3 has 13 amino acids. The DNA of the CDR3 is TGTGCCAGCAGCTTAGCGACTAGCAACGAGCAGTACTTC. It yields the protein CASSLATSNEQYF.

The chain joins TRBV27 to TRBJ2-3, with 10 positions matching TRBD2. The CDR3 length is 15 residues. Per germline, CDR1 MNHEY and CDR2 SMNVEV (reference sequence). With 3 bases clipped from V and 6 bases from J, the junction kept 6 bases outside the gene matches. The CDR3 region has the DNA TGTGCCAGCAGTTTTCTAGCGGGAGTTAGGGATACGCAGTATTTT. Protein product: CASSFLAGVRDTQYF.

This chain joins TRBV27 and TRBJ1-5; 9 bases are a match to TRBD1. The ends lost 4 bases at V and 7 bases at J; junction bases unmatched: 11. CDR1 and CDR2 (germline): MNHEY, SMNVEV (reference sequence). The CDR3 runs to 16 residues. The CDR3 DNA follows: TGTGCCAGCAGTTCGCTGACAGGGGGGTATAACCAGCCCCAGCATTTT. It translates to CASSSLTGGYNQPQHF.

The chain joins TRBV11-2 to TRBJ2-5; D unclear. Germline V CDR1 and CDR2: SGHAT, FQNNGV. CDR3 length: 13 amino acids. V lost 1 base and J 4 bases, leaving 7 bases between the germline ends. In nucleotides, the CDR3 is TGTGCCAGCAGCTTAGGTAGAACAGAGACCCAGTACTTC. Translating it yields CASSLGRTETQYF.

The chain is built from TRBV15 and TRBJ2-7; D gene ambiguous. Germline V CDR1 and CDR2: LNHNV, YYDKDF (reference sequence). The CDR3 covers 12 residues. The V end was cut by 3 bases, the J end by 4 bases, with 7 bases between. Written as DNA, the CDR3 is TGTGCCACCAGCAGCCCCGGGTACGAGCAGTACTTC. Residues: CATSSPGYEQYF.

This chain joins TRBV9 and TRBJ1-2; D is unclear. Germline assignment: CDR1 SGDLS and CDR2 YYNGEE. V gave up 4 bases and J gave up 8 bases, with 12 bases separating them. The CDR3 runs 12 residues. The CDR3 nucleotides are TGTGCCAGCAGCCGGGATCTCGCAGGCTACACCTTC. Amino acid sequence: CASSRDLAGYTF.

V and J are TRBV7-9 and TRBJ2-7, with a weak D call TRBD1 (6 bases). With 5 bases removed from V and 1 base from J, the gap between germline ends came to 12 bases. CDR3 length: 14 residues. Germline V lookup: CDR1 SEHNR, CDR2 FQNEAQ (reference sequence). The CDR3 spells CASSDLGGSYEQYF. The CDR3 DNA sequence: TGTGCCAGCAGCGATTTAGGGGGTTCCTACGAGCAGTACTTC.

The V and J genes are TRBV25-1 and TRBJ2-3, with 8 bases that match TRBD1. V shed 2 bases and J 2 bases; nucleotides not matched to a gene: 3. The CDR3 totals 15 residues. The germline V gene has CDR1 MGHDK and CDR2 SYGVNS. The CDR3 coding sequence is TGTGCCAGCAGTGAACCGGGACAGGACACAGATACGCAGTATTTT. Amino acids: CASSEPGQDTDTQYF.

The chain carries TRBV12-3 or TRBV12-4 and TRBJ2-1; tentative D call: TRBD2 (6 bases). V lost 3 bases and J 7 bases, leaving 10 bases between the germline ends. The CDR3 consists of 13 residues. The CDR3 DNA sequence: TGTGCCAGCAGTTTTTGGGGGGAGAATGAGCAGTTCTTC. Translation gives CASSFWGENEQFF.

V and J are TRBV6-5 and TRBJ2-7, with 10 positions matching TRBD1. V dropped 8 bases and J dropped 3; count of bases not matched to a gene: 4. The CDR3 runs 13 residues. Germline values: CDR1 MNHEY, CDR2 SVGAGI. Here the CDR3 DNA reads TGTGCCAGCGCCCGGACAGGGGGCTACGAGCAGTACTTC. It encodes CASARTGGYEQYF.

The CDR3 DNA reads TGTGCCAGCAGTCCCGAGCCACCTGCGGTCACCGGGGAGCTGTTTTTT. Residues: CASSPEPPAVTGELFF. The V call is TRBV27, the J call TRBJ2-2; D is undetermined. V shed 5 bases and J shed 4 bases, with 17 bases lying between them. The germline V gene has CDR1 MNHEY and CDR2 SMNVEV (reference sequence). The CDR3 extends over 16 amino acids.

V usage is TRBV5-1 and J usage is TRBJ2-1; 10 nucleotides align to TRBD2. Losses at the gene ends were 0 bases for V and 8 bases for J; bases not matched to a gene: 11. The CDR3 runs 17 residues. The V gene's germline CDR1 is SGHRS and CDR2 YFSETQ. CDR3 coding DNA: TGCGCCAGCAGCTTGGGTCTGTCTAGCGGGAGCTATCATGAGCAGTTCTTC. Its protein is CASSLGLSSGSYHEQFF.

J is TRBJ1-1 and V is TRBV14; the D gene is possibly TRBD1 (6 bases). The CDR3 is made up of 16 amino acids. CDR1 is SGHDN, CDR2 FVKESK, per germline. V gave up 5 bases and J gave up 5 bases, with 21 bases separating them. CDR3 in amino acids: CASSKRVGQGRTEAFF. The CDR3 nucleotides read TGTGCCAGCAGCAAACGGGTCGGGCAGGGGAGAACTGAAGCTTTCTTT.